This T cell receptor beta chain was retrieved from a study of early T cells in non-severe SARS-CoV-2 infection. Study summary: It was bulk RNA from unsorted whole blood that was sequenced, and the chains were unpaired. Whole-study findings and limits: VDJdb-based annotation leaned toward anti-spike CD8 responses and missed private and CD4 specificities.

Unique molecular identifiers tagged individual cDNA molecules. A single record per CDR3 protein comes from TCRdb applying MiXCR to the 5' RACE reads. The sample records about 99,000 distinct CDR3 sequences, approximately 16% being singletons. The CDR3 contains 14 residues. The V gene's germline CDR1 is KGHSH and CDR2 LQKENI. Trimming pared 1 base from V and 1 base from J, leaving 7 bases between. This clonotype was seen at least ten times. Its target is unknown. The TCR sequence derives from an adult who was a healthcare worker with PCR-confirmed SARS-CoV-2 infection or an uninfected control (not recorded which). Sequenced material: whole blood. The chain employs TRBV18 and TRBJ1-2; D is unclear. CDR3 sequence: CASSPLNSNYGYTF. The CDR3 bases are TGTGCCAGCTCACCACTTAACAGTAACTATGGCTACACCTTC.